The 2 T cell receptor beta chains below come from one sample, sequenced in a study of blood T cell repertoires in COVID-19. Data came from immunoSEQ multiplex PCR; TCRdb stores just in-frame clones and leaves some out. Counted here are some 62,000 clones, 70% to 85% occurring once; the ten biggest clones make up roughly 20%. The sequenced sample consisted of peripheral blood. The receptor set was obtained from a woman aged 80 or older with active or convalescent COVID-19.

J is TRBJ2-7 and V is TRBV4-1; no clear D gene. CDR3 size: 13 residues. Trimming cost V 0 bases and J 4 bases, with 7 bases left between them. The germline V gene encodes CDR1 MGHRA and CDR2 YSYEKL. CDR3 residues: CASSQDRRYEQYF. CDR3 DNA sequence: TGCGCCAGCAGCCAAGATCGGCGGTACGAGCAGTACTTC.

This chain links TRBV10-2 with TRBJ1-5; D may be TRBD1 (5 bases). Trimming took 0 bases from V and 6 from J, leaving 9 bases between them. Germline CDR1 and CDR2: WSHSY and SAAADI. The CDR3 loop spans 14 amino acids. CDR3 amino acids: CASSESTVGQPQHF. The CDR3 DNA is TGCGCCAGCAGTGAGTCGACAGTGGGTCAGCCCCAGCATTTT.